The clone carrying this T cell receptor (beta chain) was counted many times. Its antigen is unidentified. Every bit of the isolated RNA underwent reverse transcription, so sequencing read expressed TCRB transcripts. Sequencing was performed with immunoSEQ multiplex PCR; in TCRdb, only in-frame clones are kept and a portion is missing. Of about 340,000 clones listed, around 8% are singletons. The CDR3 spans 14 residues. From germline, CDR1 is ENHRY and CDR2 SYGVKD. V shed 3 bases and J 4 bases; nucleotides not matched to a gene: 3. The sample is drawn from a study of beta chain features in type 1 diabetes. Points from the study as a whole: For patients and controls alike, PCR might favor shorter templates to the same degree. Fewer junction insertions and more nucleotide deletions appeared in type 1 diabetes patients.

Each donor gave one heparinised blood draw averaging about 110 mL. Sorting gave populations that all exceeded 95% purity. Input material: central memory CD4+ T cells from blood. The TCR comes from a woman younger than 30 in good health. This chain uses TRBV10-3 with TRBJ1-5, with 7 bases matching TRBD1. This CDR3 is CAISDGQANQPQHF. The CDR3 nucleotides are TGTGCCATCAGTGATGGACAGGCTAATCAGCCCCAGCATTTT.